A selection of T cell receptor beta chains follows, all from one sample in a study of shared clonotypes between healthy human individuals. TCRdb's copy holds only in-frame clones and misses some; the assay was immunoSEQ multiplex PCR. The data show fewer than 1.8 million clones, around 98.5% seen once. Source material: naive CD4+ T cells sorted from blood. Receptor source: a young man in good health. Both conserved end residues are trimmed from each CDR3.

cdr3_aa	j_call	v_call
ASSLVTFTDTQY	TRBJ2-3	TRBV5-1
ASSPLASYNEQF	TRBJ2-1	TRBV18
SVEDLSRVEQF	TRBJ2-1	TRBV29-1
ASSIRTVRSGQPQH	TRBJ1-5	TRBV19
ASSPRQLEAQH	TRBJ1-5	TRBV19
ASSLVPSGSLDTQY	TRBJ2-3	TRBV7-3
ASGNENEQF	TRBJ2-1	TRBV2
ASSLGRWRREEDTQY	TRBJ2-3	TRBV7-9
ASSELVAGVTGELF	TRBJ2-2	TRBV2
ASSPSGGASSYNEQF	TRBJ2-1	TRBV18